The 10 T cell receptor beta chains listed next were all sequenced from one sample in a study of T cells in Graves' hyperthyroidism and ophthalmopathy. Using RNA transcripts as the source, TCR beta CDR3 regions were amplified. First-round RT-PCR with HTBI primers amplified the TCR CDR3 region. TCRdb reprocessed the multiplex PCR reads with MiXCR, giving one entry per CDR3 protein. The table has about 640,000 distinct CDR3 sequences, less than 25% seen once. The sequencing sample was made of blood. These receptors came from a man in his thirties or forties with Graves' ophthalmopathy.

J is TRBJ2-1 and V is TRBV12-3 or TRBV12-4; 8 nucleotides align to TRBD1. The J segment lost 0 bases and the V segment lost 8 bases, leaving 18 bases of the junction unmatched. This CDR3 spans 19 amino acids. The CDR3 nucleotides read TGTGCCAGCCTAGCCCGGGACAGGCGAACCCTACTCTCCTACAATGAGCAGTTCTTC. It translates to CASLARDRRTLLSYNEQFF.

This rearrangement joins TRBV20-1 to TRBJ1-2; the match to TRBD1 covers 9 bases. This CDR3 region has 13 residues. Germline V gene data show CDR1 as DFQATT and CDR2 as SNEGSKA (reference sequence). V shed 4 bases and J 4 bases; nucleotides not matched to a gene: 4. CDR3 nucleotides: TGCAGTGCTAAGGCGGGACAGGGCTATGGCTACACCTTC. Translated: CSAKAGQGYGYTF.

This rearrangement joins TRBV29-1 to TRBJ1-2; 9 bases are a match to TRBD1. Germline CDR1 SQVTM, CDR2 ANQGSEA. This CDR3 is built from 16 residues. V lost 7 bases, J lost 5 bases, and 17 bases stayed unmatched. The CDR3 bases are TGCAGCGCCCTTATGACAGGGGGAAGGGTACGGTATGGCTACACCTTC. It yields the protein CSALMTGGRVRYGYTF. Looking up the rest from reference TRBV29-1 and TRBJ1-2 gives the full variable domain: SAVISQKPSRDICQRGTSLTIQCQVDSQVTMMFWYRQQPGQSLTLIATANQGSEATYESGFVIDKFPISRPNLTFSTLTVSNMSPEDSSIYLCSALMTGGRVRYGYTFGSGTRLTVV.

At least ten counts were recorded for this clonotype. The chain combines TRBV12-3 or TRBV12-4 with TRBJ2-3; TRBD2 matches 7 bases. CDR3 length: 15 residues. V was pared by 6 bases and J by 1 base, with 7 bases of the junction left unmatched. The CDR3 DNA sequence: TGTGCCAGCAGACCCGAGCGGGACGGCACAGATACGCAGTATTTT. It translates to CASRPERDGTDTQYF.

A few counts support this clonotype. This chain uses TRBV14 with TRBJ2-2, with TRBD2 identical over 12 bases. The CDR3 has 17 residues. CDR1 is SGHDN and CDR2 is FVKESK in the germline V gene. Unmatched junction bases numbered 7, after V lost 1 base and J lost 7 bases. CDR3 amino acids: CASSQARLAGVGGELFF. The CDR3 bases are TGTGCCAGCAGCCAAGCCCGACTAGCGGGAGTAGGCGGGGAGCTGTTTTTT.

Worth noting for this clonotype: This may arise from a read error, as a much more abundant clone is one base away. The chain's CDR3 is CASRGGSSGRSYGQYF. The CDR3 coding sequence is TGTGCCAGCAGGGGAGGATCTAGCGGCAGATCCTACGGGCAGTACTTC. This chain links TRBV2 with TRBJ2-7, with TRBD2 identical over 7 bases. From germline, CDR1 is SNHLY and CDR2 FYNNEI. The CDR3 loop spans 16 amino acids.

Comment on this clonotype: This sequence may be a read error, since a much larger clone differs from it by one base. The chain couples TRBV28 to TRBJ1-5; D unclear. CDR1 and CDR2 from the germline V gene are MDHEN and SYDVKM. CDR3 length: 14 amino acids. The CDR3 is CASSLSGMPKPLHF. The CDR3 coding sequence is TGTGCCAGCAGTTTGTCGGGGATGCCTAAGCCCCTGCATTTT.

This clonotype was detected many times. The chain recombines TRBV30 with TRBJ1-6; 10 bases agree with TRBD1. Per germline, CDR1 GTSNPN and CDR2 SVGIG (reference sequence). The J segment lost 9 bases and the V segment lost 2 bases, leaving 7 bases of the junction unmatched. The CDR3 is 15 residues long. CDR3 nucleotides: TGTGCCTGGAGTCCACCGGACAGGGGGGCTTCACCCCTCCACTTT. This gives the protein CAWSPPDRGASPLHF.

This clonotype was seen a few times. The chain recombines TRBV7-6 with TRBJ2-5, with D perhaps matching TRBD1 (7 bases). V was clipped by 5 bases and J by 4 bases, with 17 bases between them. This CDR3 spans 15 amino acids. Germline V gives CDR1 SGHVS, CDR2 FNYEAQ. The CDR3 region is CASSAIQGGSETQYF. For the CDR3, the DNA is TGTGCCAGCAGCGCAATTCAGGGGGGATCAGAGACCCAGTACTTC.

This clonotype was observed a handful of times. V usage is TRBV7-2 and J usage is TRBJ2-4, with TRBD2 matching over 9 bases. The CDR3 covers 17 residues. Germline loops: CDR1 SGHTA, CDR2 FQGNSA. The J segment lost 15 bases and the V segment lost 5 bases, leaving 23 bases of the junction unmatched. CDR3 bases: TGTGCCAGCAGCCTTGGCCCCATAAGGAGCGGGAGGCACCTCAGGTACTTC. This encodes CASSLGPIRSGRHLRYF.